This T cell receptor (beta chain) emerged from a study of shared clonotypes between healthy human individuals. CDR1 SGHVS and CDR2 FQNEAQ come from the germline V gene. CDR3 size: 14 residues. V was clipped by 5 bases and J by 7 bases, with 14 bases between them. Researchers partitioned CD4+ cells into CD45RA+ naive and CD45RA-negative memory subsets. Comment on this clone: The antigen remains unidentified.

On sorted subsets, replicate PCRs used 200 ng DNA, or 30,000 or so T cell genomes. Sequenced by immunoSEQ multiplex PCR; TCRdb stores in-frame clones only, minus some. The table has a few million clones, roughly 93% seen once. Study-wide points: Among non-shared clonotypes, generation probabilities were lower than among those shared by all four donors.

The chain couples TRBV7-8 to TRBJ2-2; possible D gene TRBD1, 5 bases. The sample consisted of naive CD4+ T cells from PBMCs. The subset: CD45RA+ positively selected. The clonotype was recovered from a man aged 18 to 29 in good health. Some clones in this sample may be carry-over from other donors' samples. DNA for the CDR3: TGTGCCAGCAGCCAGGGCCTCCTTGGCGGGGAGCTGTTTTTT. It specifies CASSQGLLGGELFF.